These T cell receptor beta chains were read from a single sample in a study of shared clonotypes between healthy human individuals. Here immunoSEQ multiplex PCR was the method, and the copy in TCRdb shows in-frame clones only, minus some. The table shows about 2 million clones, with about 95% occurring only once. What was sequenced was naive CD8+ T cells sorted from blood. These receptors were collected from a young man in good health. CDR3s include the opening cysteine and the closing phenylalanine or tryptophan. Fields, in order: CDR3 DNA, CDR3 protein, V gene, J gene, D gene, clone size. The D gene is left open where the match is weak. Clone size, where shown, is once, few, many, or a class for clones that have expanded.

cdr3_nt: TGTGCCTGGACAGAGGGACAGGCGAACACTGAAGCTTTCTTT
cdr3_aa: CAWTEGQANTEAFF
v_call: TRBV30
j_call: TRBJ1-1
d_call: TRBD1
clone_size: -

cdr3_nt: TGTGCCTGCGGGGGGGACACCGGGGAGCTGTTTTTT
cdr3_aa: CACGGDTGELFF
v_call: TRBV30
j_call: TRBJ2-2
d_call: TRBD2
clone_size: -

cdr3_nt: TGTGCCAGCAGATACACAGGGGGTGGCGAGCCCCAGCATTTT
cdr3_aa: CASRYTGGGEPQHF
v_call: TRBV27
j_call: TRBJ1-5
d_call: TRBD1
clone_size: once

cdr3_nt: TGCGCCAGCAGTGATTCGTCTCCTAGCGAGCAGTTCTTC
cdr3_aa: CASSDSSPSEQFF
v_call: TRBV10-1
j_call: TRBJ2-1
d_call: -
clone_size: -

cdr3_nt: TGTGCCATCCGGAGTGGCTACGAGCAGTACTTC
cdr3_aa: CAIRSGYEQYF
v_call: TRBV10-3
j_call: TRBJ2-7
d_call: -
clone_size: -

cdr3_nt: TGCGCCAGCAGCCAAGAAGGGTGGGGTAGATTTGAAGCTTTCTTT
cdr3_aa: CASSQEGWGRFEAFF
v_call: TRBV4-1
j_call: TRBJ1-1
d_call: -
clone_size: -

cdr3_nt: TGTGCCAGTAGTATAGAGGGGGACAGGGTATACGATAGCAATCAGCCCCAGCATTTT
cdr3_aa: CASSIEGDRVYDSNQPQHF
v_call: TRBV19
j_call: TRBJ1-5
d_call: TRBD1
clone_size: -

cdr3_nt: TGCGCCAGCAGCTTGATAGGGAGCACAGATACGCAGTATTTT
cdr3_aa: CASSLIGSTDTQYF
v_call: TRBV5-1
j_call: TRBJ2-3
d_call: -
clone_size: -

cdr3_nt: TGTGCCAGCAGCTTAGGACAGGGGGTGAAAGCCGGGGAGCTGTTTTTT
cdr3_aa: CASSLGQGVKAGELFF
v_call: TRBV7-9
j_call: TRBJ2-2
d_call: TRBD1
clone_size: -

cdr3_nt: TGTGCCAGCAGCCCGGAATCGGCGGGTAATCAGCCCCAGCATTTT
cdr3_aa: CASSPESAGNQPQHF
v_call: TRBV9
j_call: TRBJ1-5
d_call: -
clone_size: -

cdr3_nt: TGTGCCAGCAGCTTGGTGTGGTACAGGTTCAAGAATGAGCAGTTCTTC
cdr3_aa: CASSLVWYRFKNEQFF
v_call: TRBV5-4
j_call: TRBJ2-1
d_call: -
clone_size: -

cdr3_nt: TGTGCCAGCACCGGGGGGGCTCCCTCAGATACGCAGTATTTT
cdr3_aa: CASTGGAPSDTQYF
v_call: TRBV6-1
j_call: TRBJ2-3
d_call: TRBD2
clone_size: -

cdr3_nt: TGTGCCAGCAGTGAAGCGCTCGAGGGGGCGAGCACAGATACGCAGTATTTT
cdr3_aa: CASSEALEGASTDTQYF
v_call: TRBV2
j_call: TRBJ2-3
d_call: TRBD1
clone_size: once

cdr3_nt: TGTGCCAGCAGCGTGGGGCCGCCGCTATTAAACGAGCAGTTCTTC
cdr3_aa: CASSVGPPLLNEQFF
v_call: TRBV9
j_call: TRBJ2-1
d_call: -
clone_size: once

cdr3_nt: TGCGCCAGCAGCCAAGGCTTACCCTCAGTAGCTGGAAACACCATATATTTT
cdr3_aa: CASSQGLPSVAGNTIYF
v_call: TRBV4-1
j_call: TRBJ1-3
d_call: -
clone_size: -

cdr3_nt: TGCGCCACCCGATCCCTAGCGGGCGAGCAGTACTTC
cdr3_aa: CATRSLAGEQYF
v_call: TRBV10-2
j_call: TRBJ2-7
d_call: TRBD2
clone_size: -

cdr3_nt: TGTGCCAGCAGCGTAGAGGGGATCTCCGATACGCAGTATTTT
cdr3_aa: CASSVEGISDTQYF
v_call: TRBV9
j_call: TRBJ2-3
d_call: -
clone_size: -

cdr3_nt: TGTGCCAGCAGCTTGGGCAGTCGGCCCCAGCATTTT
cdr3_aa: CASSLGSRPQHF
v_call: TRBV5-5
j_call: TRBJ1-5
d_call: -
clone_size: -

cdr3_nt: TGTGCCACCAGGCCCGGACAGGGGTTTGTGGGCTATGGCTACACCTTC
cdr3_aa: CATRPGQGFVGYGYTF
v_call: TRBV15
j_call: TRBJ1-2
d_call: TRBD1
clone_size: -

cdr3_nt: TGTGCCAGCAGCTTAAGAGGACAGGGCTACGAGCAGTACTTC
cdr3_aa: CASSLRGQGYEQYF
v_call: TRBV11-3
j_call: TRBJ2-7
d_call: TRBD1
clone_size: -

cdr3_nt: TGCGCCAGCAGCCAAGAACAGGGTAGGGGCACTGAAGCTTTCTTT
cdr3_aa: CASSQEQGRGTEAFF
v_call: TRBV4-1
j_call: TRBJ1-1
d_call: -
clone_size: once

cdr3_nt: TGTGCCAGCAGCTTACCCCAGAAACAGGGGGCGGCGTCAGATACGCAGTATTTT
cdr3_aa: CASSLPQKQGAASDTQYF
v_call: TRBV7-2
j_call: TRBJ2-3
d_call: TRBD1
clone_size: -

cdr3_nt: TGTGCCTGGAGTGGACAGACCGGGGAGCTGTTTTTT
cdr3_aa: CAWSGQTGELFF
v_call: TRBV30
j_call: TRBJ2-2
d_call: -
clone_size: -

cdr3_nt: TGCGCCAGCAGCTTGGTTTCACCCAGTCAGGGGAGGAATGAGCAGTTCTTC
cdr3_aa: CASSLVSPSQGRNEQFF
v_call: TRBV5-1
j_call: TRBJ2-1
d_call: -
clone_size: -

cdr3_nt: TGTGCCAGCAGTTACACCATCTCTAATGAAAAACTGTTTTTT
cdr3_aa: CASSYTISNEKLFF
v_call: TRBV6-5
j_call: TRBJ1-4
d_call: -
clone_size: -

cdr3_nt: TGTGCCAGCAGCTTGCCAGATTCGGACGAGCAGTACTTC
cdr3_aa: CASSLPDSDEQYF
v_call: TRBV5-5
j_call: TRBJ2-7
d_call: -
clone_size: -

cdr3_nt: TGTGCCAGCAGCTTGGGAGAGGGGTTAGGTTCACCCCTCCACTTT
cdr3_aa: CASSLGEGLGSPLHF
v_call: TRBV5-4
j_call: TRBJ1-6
d_call: -
clone_size: few

cdr3_nt: TGTGCCAGCAGCTTAGTGGCCCGCACAGATACGCAGTATTTT
cdr3_aa: CASSLVARTDTQYF
v_call: TRBV13
j_call: TRBJ2-3
d_call: -
clone_size: -

cdr3_nt: TGCGCCAGCAGTGAAGGACTTAACACTGAAGCTTTCTTT
cdr3_aa: CASSEGLNTEAFF
v_call: TRBV10-2
j_call: TRBJ1-1
d_call: -
clone_size: -

cdr3_nt: TGTGCCAGCAGCTCGCCGGTCTTTGGCGCTGGCCCGACCGGGGAGCTGTTTTTT
cdr3_aa: CASSSPVFGAGPTGELFF
v_call: TRBV7-9
j_call: TRBJ2-2
d_call: -
clone_size: -

cdr3_nt: TGTGCCAGCAGCTCACACCTGGCGGGACTAGCGGTTTACGAGCAGTACTTC
cdr3_aa: CASSSHLAGLAVYEQYF
v_call: TRBV11-1
j_call: TRBJ2-7
d_call: TRBD2
clone_size: -

cdr3_nt: TGTGCCAGCAACCACGGCGGGACCTACGAGCAGTACTTC
cdr3_aa: CASNHGGTYEQYF
v_call: TRBV28
j_call: TRBJ2-7
d_call: -
clone_size: -

cdr3_nt: TGTGCCAGCAGTCACTCAGGGACAGGGGGCGAAAAAGAGTACTTC
cdr3_aa: CASSHSGTGGEKEYF
v_call: TRBV6-6
j_call: TRBJ2-7
d_call: TRBD1
clone_size: -